This T cell receptor beta chain came from a study of blood T cell repertoires in COVID-19. Produced via immunoSEQ multiplex PCR; TCRdb's table is partial and in-frame only. The sample has 10,000 to 15,000 clones; roughly 80% are singletons. The CDR3 is made up of 18 amino acids. Germline loops: CDR1 KGHDR, CDR2 SFDVKD. Unmatched junction bases numbered 10, after V lost 2 bases and J lost 3 bases. The chain joins TRBV24-1 to TRBJ2-2; 8 bases line up with TRBD1. This clonotype was sampled from a human donor in a cohort sampled during active COVID-19. The specimen was peripheral blood. CDR3 amino acids: CATSDSDRVRHHTGELFF. The CDR3 coding sequence is TGTGCCACCAGTGATTCGGACAGGGTCCGGCATCACACCGGGGAGCTGTTTTTT.